These 12 T cell receptor beta chains share one sample of origin, sequenced in a study of control samples from healthy donors and cancer patients. Measured with immunoSEQ multiplex PCR; TCRdb has only the in-frame clones, and not every one. The sample comprises about 47,000 clones, around 80% of which are singletons, and over 9% rests with the top ten. The sample consisted of blood. These receptors all come from a man between 65 and 85 years old in good health.

There are a few counts of this clone. The chain couples TRBV4-1 to TRBJ2-7, with D perhaps given as TRBD1 or TRBD2 (6 bases each). CDR3 length equals 15 residues. CDR1 and CDR2 from the germline V gene are MGHRA and YSYEKL. V dropped 1 base and J dropped 6 bases, with 16 bases sitting between them. In DNA, the CDR3 is TGCGCCAGCAGCCAAGGTGATGGGGGGCGCGCCGAGCAGTACTTC. Translating gives CASSQGDGGRAEQYF.

The chain has TRBV28 and TRBJ1-2; D is perhaps TRBD1 (6 bases). Germline assignment: CDR1 MDHEN and CDR2 SYDVKM. This CDR3 contains 16 residues. The V end lost 5 bases, the J end lost 3 bases, and 19 bases lay between the germline ends. The CDR3 region has the DNA TGTGCCAGCAGTGCAGTGGGTGGGGGGCTTGACTATGGCTACACCTTC. This encodes CASSAVGGGLDYGYTF.

This clone occurred once. The chain employs TRBV29-1 and TRBJ2-2; D remains ambiguous. The CDR3 length is 14 residues. CDR1 is SQVTM, CDR2 ANQGSEA, per germline. Between the trimmed V and J ends, which lost 2 bases and 1 base, there was a span of 8 bases. The CDR3 DNA reads TGCAGCGTTGAACAATTACGGAACACCGGGGAGCTGTTTTTT. Its protein product is CSVEQLRNTGELFF.

This chain uses TRBV6-1 with TRBJ2-1; 11 nucleotides match TRBD2. The CDR3 is 15 residues long. V gave up 2 bases and J gave up 5 bases; unmatched junction bases: 2. The germline gives CDR1 MNHNS, CDR2 SASEGT. The CDR3 here is CASSELLAGDNEQFF. The CDR3 nucleotides are TGTGCCAGCAGTGAACTACTAGCGGGAGACAATGAGCAGTTCTTC.

V and J are TRBV6-2 or TRBV6-3 and TRBJ2-7; D remains ambiguous. Germline V CDR1 and CDR2: MNHEY, SVGEGT. V dropped 3 bases and J dropped 2 bases, with 11 bases sitting between them. This CDR3 spans 14 amino acids. CDR3 sequence reads: CASSYGTQTYEQYF. CDR3 DNA: TGTGCCAGCAGTTATGGCACGCAGACCTACGAGCAGTACTTC.

J is TRBJ1-5 and V is TRBV28, with D perhaps TRBD1 (6 bases). The CDR3 loop spans 14 amino acids. The ends were cut back, 4 bases at V and 5 bases at J, with 12 bases in the middle. Germline lookup yields CDR1 MDHEN and CDR2 SYDVKM. CDR3 DNA sequence: TGTGCCAGCAGTTCCACCAGGGGATATCAGCCCCAGCATTTT. This gives the protein CASSSTRGYQPQHF.

The chain joins TRBV5-1 to TRBJ2-7, with D possibly being TRBD1 (6 bases). This CDR3 region has 14 residues. CDR1 and CDR2 (germline): SGHRS, YFSETQ. Trimming removed 0 bases at V and 3 bases at J, with 10 bases between. CDR3 nucleotides: TGCGCCAGCAGCTTGGCTGCCAGGGGCTACGAGCAGTACTTC. This translates into CASSLAARGYEQYF.

This clone was seen a single time. The rearrangement joins TRBV3-1 (or the pseudogene TRBV3-2) to TRBJ1-6, with D possibly TRBD1 on 5 matching bases. Per the germline V gene, CDR1 is LGHDT and CDR2 is YNNKEL (reference sequence). The CDR3 sequence is 13 residues long. V dropped 0 bases and J dropped 14 bases, with 11 bases sitting between them. The CDR3 bases are TGTGCCAGCAGCCAAGACCAAAGAGGGGCCCTCCACTTT. Translation: CASSQDQRGALHF.

This clone appeared a few times. The rearrangement links TRBV6-6 to TRBJ2-1, with 10 bases that match TRBD2. J gave up 6 bases and V 2 bases, and 7 bases lay outside the gene matches. This CDR3 has 16 residues. Germline V gives CDR1 MNHNY, CDR2 SVGAGI (reference sequence). The CDR3 DNA is TGTGCCAGCAGTTACCCTCCTAGCGGGAGTTCCAATGAGCAGTTCTTC. Its translation is CASSYPPSGSSNEQFF.

The J gene is TRBJ2-3, the V gene TRBV11-3; a possible D gene is TRBD1 (6 bases). Trimming shortened V by 3 bases and J by 2 bases, and 9 bases separated the two germline ends. This CDR3 is built from 14 residues. Germline loops: CDR1 SGHNT, CDR2 YENEEA. The chain's CDR3 is CASSLGHDTDTQYF. The CDR3 DNA reads as TGTGCCAGCAGCTTGGGACACGACACAGATACGCAGTATTTT.

This clone was picked up a small number of times. The J gene is TRBJ1-2, the V gene TRBV29-1, with D tentatively TRBD1 (5 bases). Germline V gene data show CDR1 as SQVTM and CDR2 as ANQGSEA. CDR3 length: 12 amino acids. Trimming took off 3 bases at V and 5 bases at J, with 10 bases between the two ends. The CDR3 nucleotides read TGCAGCGTTGAGGCTGGGGGATATGGCTACACCTTC. This gives the protein CSVEAGGYGYTF. Variable domain in full (rest from reference TRBV29-1 and TRBJ1-2): SAVISQKPSRDICQRGTSLTIQCQVDSQVTMMFWYRQQPGQSLTLIATANQGSEATYESGFVIDKFPISRPNLTFSTLTVSNMSPEDSSIYLCSVEAGGYGYTFGSGTRLTVV.

The gene calls are TRBV5-1 and TRBJ2-2; D perhaps matches TRBD2 (7 bases). Trimming shortened V by 4 bases and J by 5 bases, and 12 bases separated the two germline ends. The CDR3 has 14 residues. Germline V gene data show CDR1 as SGHRS and CDR2 as YFSETQ. The CDR3 DNA follows: TGCGCCAGCAGCCCGGGGGGCGATACCGGGGAGCTGTTTTTT. This gives the protein CASSPGGDTGELFF.